This T cell receptor beta chain was sequenced in a study of identical twins. The CDR3 is made up of 19 amino acids. J lost 4 bases, V lost 0 bases, and 13 bases had no gene match. The germline CDR1 and CDR2 sequences are SGHTA and FQGNSA. Study-level results: The presence of invariant MAIT and iNKT cells could partly confound analyses of zero-insertion sequences. There were fewer insertions in abundant cord blood beta clonotypes, but memory repertoires showed no such pattern. Excess low generation probability was seen in twin-shared out-of-frame alpha sequences.

Each cDNA held unique molecular identifiers, and template switching gave it a universal primer site. TCRdb reanalysed the 5' RACE reads using MiXCR and keeps one entry per CDR3 protein. The sample consists of 1.5 million to 2 million distinct CDR3 sequences, about 31% of them appearing once. About this clonotype itself: Its specificity is unknown.

This chain connects TRBV7-2 to TRBJ2-4, with 9 nucleotides matching TRBD2. The TCR sequence derives from a newborn girl in good health. The sample consisted of cord blood. CDR3 in amino acids: CASSLAISGSWSSKNIQYF. The CDR3 nucleotides read TGTGCCAGCAGCTTAGCGATTAGCGGGAGTTGGAGTAGTAAAAACATTCAGTACTTC.